The 9 T cell receptor beta chains in this list originate from one sample, sequenced in a study of blood T cell repertoires in COVID-19. This table comes from immunoSEQ multiplex PCR, and its TCRdb copy is limited to in-frame clones, with some not included. The sample gives 150,000 to 200,000 clones, roughly 82% of which show up once; more than 9.5% is in the top ten. Sequenced: PBMCs or T cells enriched from blood (not recorded which). Receptors originate from a man aged 50 to 59 who had recovered from COVID-19.

The chain carries TRBV7-2 and TRBJ1-2, with D tentatively TRBD1 (6 bases). Germline CDR1 SGHTA, CDR2 FQGNSA. The CDR3 contains 15 residues. Trimming removed 1 base from V and 2 bases from J, with 11 bases in between. CDR3 loop: CASSLEQGPNYGYTF. DNA for the CDR3: TGTGCCAGCAGCTTAGAACAGGGACCCAACTATGGCTACACCTTC.

The rearrangement joins TRBV11-3 to TRBJ2-1; no firm D call. The germline gives CDR1 SGHNT, CDR2 YENEEA. The CDR3 has 15 residues. V was clipped by 3 bases and J by 0 bases, with 9 bases between them. In DNA, the CDR3 is TGTGCCAGCAGCTTTGGCGGAGACTCCTACAATGAGCAGTTCTTC. Its translation: CASSFGGDSYNEQFF.

Only one count was recorded for this clone. V and J are TRBV5-4 and TRBJ1-6; 8 nucleotides match TRBD1. There are 16 residues in the CDR3. With 4 bases clipped from V and 5 bases from J, the junction kept 8 bases outside the gene matches. Germline CDR1 SGHNT, CDR2 YYREEE (reference sequence). The CDR3 loop is CASSITGQGDNSPLHF. CDR3 coding DNA: TGTGCCAGCAGCATCACTGGACAGGGAGATAATTCACCCCTCCACTTT.

The V and J genes are TRBV9 and TRBJ1-1; D is perhaps TRBD1 (5 bases). Germline-derived CDR1 and CDR2 are SGDLS and YYNGEE. The CDR3 has 14 amino acids. Between the trimmed V and J ends, which lost 3 bases and 2 bases, there was a span of 11 bases. CDR3 amino acids: CASSGRGRNTEAFF. The CDR3, as DNA: TGTGCCAGCAGCGGAAGGGGCCGAAACACTGAAGCTTTCTTT.

V usage is TRBV28 and J usage is TRBJ1-5; TRBD1 matches 9 bases. The length of the CDR3 is 18 residues. Germline values: CDR1 MDHEN, CDR2 SYDVKM. Trimming took 2 bases from V and 6 from J; bases not matched to a gene: 14. CDR3 in amino acids: CASSLGGWGQGIGQPQHF. The DNA for the CDR3 is TGTGCCAGCAGTTTAGGAGGGTGGGGACAGGGTATCGGTCAGCCCCAGCATTTT. Full variable domain (outside the CDR3, taken from reference TRBV28 and TRBJ1-5): DVKVTQSSRYLVKRTGEKVFLECVQDMDHENMFWYRQDPGLGLRLIYFSYDVKMKEKGDIPEGYSVSREKKERFSLILESASTNQTSMYLCASSLGGWGQGIGQPQHFGDGTRLSIL.

This rearrangement joins TRBV20-1 to TRBJ2-3; 9 bases align to TRBD2. J gave up 4 bases and V 3 bases, and 5 bases lay outside the gene matches. The CDR3 extends over 14 amino acids. Germline assignment: CDR1 DFQATT and CDR2 SNEGSKA (reference sequence). CDR3 in amino acids: CSASLAGQADTQYF. The CDR3 DNA follows: TGCAGTGCTAGTCTAGCGGGGCAGGCAGATACGCAGTATTTT.

This chain uses TRBV28 with TRBJ1-6, with D tentatively TRBD1 (5 bases). CDR1 is MDHEN, CDR2 SYDVKM, per germline. The CDR3 consists of 14 residues. Trimming took off 5 bases at V and 12 bases at J, with 17 bases between the two ends. Here the CDR3 DNA reads TGTGCCAGCAGTCCGCAAACAGGTCTGGGACCCCTCCACTTT. It specifies CASSPQTGLGPLHF.

The V call is TRBV4-1, the J call TRBJ1-4, with a tentative D call TRBD1 (5 bases). V lost 0 bases and J lost 3, with 14 bases in between. Germline V gives CDR1 MGHRA, CDR2 YSYEKL. The CDR3 is made up of 17 amino acids. Here the CDR3 DNA reads TGCGCCAGCAGCCAAGACCGGGCCAGGGCCTCTAATGAAAAACTGTTTTTT. Translated: CASSQDRARASNEKLFF.

The chain employs TRBV19 and TRBJ2-6, with D possibly TRBD1 on 6 matching bases. Looked up from germline, CDR1 is LNHDA and CDR2 is SQIVND (reference sequence). CDR3 length: 16 residues. Trimming removed 7 bases at V and 1 base at J, with 14 bases between. Written as DNA, the CDR3 is TGTGCCAGTAAAGGGGGACGCTATTCTGGGGCCAACGTCCTGACTTTC. Protein: CASKGGRYSGANVLTF.